The rows below give T cell receptor beta chains drawn from one sample of a study of T-cell reconstitution after alpha-beta-depleted transplantation in children. From the PCR reads, TCRdb called clonotypes with MiXCR, one entry per CDR3 protein. The sample consists of about 420,000 distinct CDR3 sequences, around 15% of them appearing once. Sequencing was performed on PBMCs, mostly from graft donor cells, taken 360 days after TCRalphabeta/CD19-depleted stem cell transplant. All receptors come from a boy in the first two years of life who had a stem cell transplant for Wiskott-Aldrich syndrome, so the T cells may come from the graft donor. CDR3s include the opening cysteine and the closing phenylalanine or tryptophan. A D gene is named only where the DNA matches it firmly. Clone size is stated in some rows and not others, as once, few, many or a class when expanded.

13 | TRBJ2-5 | NA | NA | TRBV20-1 | CSARLNAGGTQYF | TGCAGTGCTAGATTAAACGCAGGCGGGACCCAGTACTTC
13 | TRBJ2-5 | NA | many | TRBV10-3 | CAISGGGQETQYF | TGTGCCATCAGTGGAGGGGGCCAAGAGACCCAGTACTTC
14 | TRBJ2-1 | NA | few | TRBV15 | CATSRQGKGNEQFF | TGTGCCACCAGCAGACAGGGAAAAGGCAATGAGCAGTTCTTC
17 | TRBJ2-4 | TRBD2 | few | TRBV20-1 | CSARLLAGVITKNIQYF | TGCAGTGCTAGATTACTAGCGGGAGTGATAACCAAAAACATTCAGTACTTC
12 | TRBJ2-3 | NA | few | TRBV27 | CASSTSPDTQYF | TGTGCCAGCAGTACTAGCCCCGATACGCAGTATTTT
18 | TRBJ2-1 | NA | NA | TRBV11-1 | CASSLARVLVSSYNEQFF | TGTGCCAGCAGCTTAGCAAGGGTACTAGTTAGCTCCTACAATGAGCAGTTCTTC
13 | TRBJ2-5 | NA | many | TRBV10-3 | CAISETGSGTQYF | TGTGCCATCAGTGAAACAGGCAGCGGGACCCAGTACTTC
18 | TRBJ2-3 | TRBD2 | NA | TRBV11-2 | CASSLVHRAGGSTDTQYF | TGTGCCAGCAGCTTAGTTCATCGGGCGGGGGGAAGCACAGATACGCAGTATTTT
20 | TRBJ2-7 | TRBD1 | NA | TRBV11-1 | CASSLKEVGQGAIFSYEQYF | TGTGCCAGCAGCTTAAAAGAGGTGGGACAGGGGGCAATATTCTCCTACGAGCAGTACTTC
17 | TRBJ2-1 | TRBD2 | NA | TRBV12-5 | CASGFFAGTSSYNEQFF | TGTGCTAGTGGTTTTTTTGCCGGGACTAGCTCCTACAATGAGCAGTTCTTC
15 | TRBJ2-7 | NA | NA | TRBV20-1 | CSASGPRDGKYEQYF | TGCAGTGCTAGCGGGCCCCGGGACGGAAAATACGAGCAGTACTTC
13 | TRBJ2-1 | TRBD2 | NA | TRBV24-1 | CAFSVGGSYEQFF | TGTGCCTTCAGCGTTGGCGGGAGCTATGAGCAGTTCTTC
16 | TRBJ2-3 | TRBD2 | NA | TRBV5-5 | CASSLGSSGSTDTQYF | TGTGCCAGCAGCTTGGGTTCTAGCGGAAGCACAGATACGCAGTATTTT
15 | TRBJ2-7 | TRBD1 | NA | TRBV12-3/TRBV12-4 | CASSYQTGGHYEQYF | TGTGCCAGCAGCTATCAGACAGGGGGCCACTACGAGCAGTACTTC
13 | TRBJ2-1 | NA | NA | TRBV12-3/TRBV12-4 | CASRKVGGPRQFF | TGTGCCAGCAGGAAAGTTGGTGGGCCCAGGCAGTTCTTC
13 | TRBJ2-3 | NA | few | TRBV27 | CASSLSNLHTQYF | TGTGCCAGCAGTTTATCGAACCTACATACGCAGTATTTT
16 | TRBJ2-5 | TRBD2 | few | TRBV4-3 | CASSQEWLAGGETQYF | TGCGCCAGCAGCCAAGAATGGCTAGCGGGAGGGGAGACCCAGTACTTC
13 | TRBJ2-5 | NA | NA | TRBV4-2 | CASSQEIKETQYF | TGTGCCAGCAGCCAAGAAATAAAAGAGACCCAGTACTTC
14 | TRBJ2-3 | TRBD2 | NA | TRBV2 | CASSPSSGRDTQYF | TGTGCCAGCAGTCCCTCTAGCGGGAGAGATACGCAGTATTTT
14 | TRBJ1-4 | NA | NA | TRBV20-1 | CSASRGWANEKLFF | TGCAGTGCTAGCCGGGGGTGGGCTAATGAAAAACTGTTTTTT
15 | TRBJ2-3 | NA | many | TRBV4-1 | CASSRMSLQADTQYF | TGCGCCAGCAGCCGCATGTCCCTCCAAGCAGATACGCAGTATTTT
11 | TRBJ2-7 | NA | few | TRBV18 | CASSGAIEQYF | TGTGCCAGCTCAGGGGCGATCGAGCAGTACTTC
14 | TRBJ2-5 | TRBD2 | many | TRBV3-1 | CASSLASGQETQYF | TGTGCCAGCTCCCTGGCTAGCGGACAAGAGACCCAGTACTTC
17 | TRBJ2-6 | TRBD1 | few | TRBV3-1 | CASSPRTGGVGANVLTF | TGTGCCAGCAGCCCACGAACAGGGGGAGTTGGGGCCAACGTCCTGACTTTC
13 | TRBJ2-4 | NA | NA | TRBV20-1 | CSASLNRENIQYF | TGCAGTGCTAGCCTTAACAGGGAAAACATTCAGTACTTC
13 | TRBJ2-3 | TRBD2 | few | TRBV18 | CAGRDYFTDTQYF | TGTGCCGGCCGGGACTATTTCACAGATACGCAGTATTTT
14 | TRBJ2-7 | NA | NA | TRBV12-3/TRBV12-4 | CASSYGPPFYEQYF | TGTGCCAGCAGTTACGGCCCTCCCTTCTACGAGCAGTACTTC
15 | TRBJ2-2 | NA | few | TRBV5-1 | CASSLTQTNTGELFF | TGCGCCAGCAGCTTGACACAGACGAACACCGGGGAGCTGTTTTTT
15 | TRBJ2-5 | NA | NA | TRBV27 | CASSSFSGRGETQYF | TGTGCCAGTTCCTCTTTTAGCGGACGAGGGGAGACCCAGTACTTC
13 | TRBJ2-1 | NA | many | TRBV20-1 | CSGEGQSGFEQFF | TGCAGTGGGGAGGGACAATCCGGTTTTGAGCAGTTCTTC
13 | TRBJ2-7 | NA | NA | TRBV7-2 | CASKLGRSYEQYF | TGTGCCAGCAAATTGGGACGGAGCTACGAGCAGTACTTC
15 | TRBJ1-6 | NA | NA | TRBV2 | CASSGARLNNSPLHF | TGTGCCAGCAGTGGTGCCCGTCTAAATAATTCACCCCTCCACTTT
15 | TRBJ2-5 | TRBD1 | NA | TRBV2 | CASSPGTGTTETQYF | TGTGCCAGCAGTCCCGGGACAGGGACTACGGAGACCCAGTACTTC
13 | TRBJ1-1 | NA | NA | TRBV6-6 | CASSHLGGTEAFF | TGTGCCAGCAGTCATTTGGGGGGCACTGAAGCTTTCTTT
14 | TRBJ2-7 | NA | few | TRBV5-1 | CASSLDIPPYEQYF | TGCGCCAGCAGCCTGGACATTCCCCCCTACGAGCAGTACTTC
11 | TRBJ2-1 | TRBD2 | NA | TRBV2 | CASSSSGREFF | TGTGCCAGCAGTTCTAGCGGGAGAGAGTTCTTC
14 | TRBJ2-7 | NA | few | TRBV9 | CASSPGQISYEQYF | TGTGCCAGCAGCCCTGGACAGATCTCCTACGAGCAGTACTTC
14 | TRBJ2-1 | TRBD1 | NA | TRBV29-1 | CSVGRGTVNNEQFF | TGCAGCGTTGGCAGGGGGACCGTGAACAATGAGCAGTTCTTC
17 | TRBJ2-3 | NA | few | TRBV5-1 | CASSHTPGTLDTDTQYF | TGCGCCAGCAGCCACACCCCCGGGACCCTCGACACAGATACGCAGTATTTT
14 | TRBJ2-5 | TRBD2 | few | TRBV10-3 | CAIRTSGSGETQYF | TGTGCCATCAGGACGAGCGGGAGTGGCGAGACCCAGTACTTC
14 | TRBJ1-5 | NA | few | TRBV20-1 | CSAQVLTSNQPQHF | TGCAGTGCTCAAGTTCTTACTAGCAATCAGCCCCAGCATTTT
16 | TRBJ2-1 | TRBD2 | NA | TRBV7-2 | CASSHVAGPHYNEQFF | TGTGCCAGCAGCCATGTAGCGGGGCCCCACTACAATGAGCAGTTCTTC
18 | TRBJ2-2 | TRBD2 | few | TRBV19 | CASSIRGLATPNTGELFF | TGTGCCAGTAGTATAAGGGGACTAGCGACCCCTAACACCGGGGAGCTGTTTTTT
13 | TRBJ2-7 | TRBD1 | NA | TRBV29-1 | CSVEVDRPYEQYF | TGCAGCGTTGAGGTGGACAGGCCTTACGAGCAGTACTTC
15 | TRBJ1-1 | NA | few | TRBV5-1 | CASSLGVGVDTEAFF | TGCGCCAGCAGCTTGGGGGTGGGGGTCGACACTGAAGCTTTCTTT
15 | TRBJ2-3 | TRBD2 | once | TRBV5-1 | CASSKLAGGADTQYF | TGCGCCAGCAGCAAACTAGCGGGGGGCGCAGATACGCAGTATTTT
11 | TRBJ2-3 | NA | NA | TRBV12-3/TRBV12-4 | CASSIIDTQYF | TGTGCCAGCAGTATCATAGATACGCAGTATTTT
14 | TRBJ2-3 | NA | few | TRBV18 | CASQSGGGTDTQYF | TGTGCCAGCCAAAGTGGGGGTGGCACAGATACGCAGTATTTT
14 | TRBJ2-5 | TRBD1 | few | TRBV11-3 | CASTLQGYQETQYF | TGTGCCAGCACTCTACAGGGGTACCAAGAGACCCAGTACTTC
18 | TRBJ2-3 | NA | NA | TRBV12-3/TRBV12-4 | CAISRGRRTVSSTDTQYF | TGTGCCATCAGCCGAGGACGTCGGACGGTCTCTAGCACAGATACGCAGTATTTT
19 | TRBJ2-1 | TRBD2 | few | TRBV24-1 | CATSDPKGLAGGPPNEQFF | TGTGCCACCAGTGATCCTAAGGGACTAGCGGGAGGGCCGCCCAATGAGCAGTTCTTC
16 | TRBJ2-5 | NA | NA | TRBV7-9 | CASSLTSGPHQETQYF | TGTGCCAGCAGCCTGACTAGTGGGCCACACCAAGAGACCCAGTACTTC